This note documents a single T cell receptor (beta chain) sequence. CDR1 is KGHDR, CDR2 SFDVKD, per germline. The CDR3 is made up of 16 amino acids. The ends lost 7 bases at V and 4 bases at J; junction bases unmatched: 9. The record originates from a study of blood T cell repertoires in COVID-19. As for the study in general: Researchers got acute and convalescent COVID-19 samples from the United States, Italy and Spain.

Original methodology: Amplification from reference gene primers served as the basis for estimated nucleated cell counts. Here immunoSEQ multiplex PCR was the method, and the copy in TCRdb shows in-frame clones only, minus some. The DNA gave D and trimming, while V, J and clone size come from that table. This sample has over 450,000 clones, with roughly nine tenths found just once. This receptor was identified in a man in his late teens or twenties with COVID-19, enrolled during active disease. What was sequenced was peripheral blood. This chain joins TRBV24-1 and TRBJ2-2; 9 nucleotides match TRBD2. The CDR3 loop is CATSIAGVGRTGELFF. Here the CDR3 DNA reads TGTGCCACCAGCATAGCGGGAGTAGGACGCACCGGGGAGCTGTTTTTT.